This T cell receptor beta chain was captured in a study of healthy donors' naive CD4 and CD8 T cells. At the level of the study: A new alpha primer set targeted every functional IMGT alpha variant.

V trimming: 4 bases; J trimming: 1 base; junction bases outside the gene matches: 4. This CDR3 region has 13 residues. CDR1 is GTSNPN and CDR2 is SVGIG in the germline V gene (reference sequence). Study-wide findings and caveats: Most V and J genes were reportedly biased between naive CD4+ and CD8+ cells. Bulk sequencing left alpha and beta chains unpaired.

Each TCR library used around 0.5 ug of total RNA and a linear amplification protocol. TCRdb re-analysed the reads in MiXCR, keeping a single row per CDR3 protein. The table shows around 200,000 distinct CDR3 sequences, with 65% to 80% occurring only once. This clonotype was counted once. Its antigen is not identified. The chain carries TRBV30 and TRBJ2-7; 7 bases align to TRBD1. Sequencing input: naive CD4+ and CD8+ T cells sorted from blood, pooled from several donors. The receptor's source is a pool of human donors in good health; the sample pools cells from several healthy donors. The CDR3 nucleotides read TGTGCCTGGACTGAGGGGGCGTCCTACGAGCAGTACTTC. Encoded protein: CAWTEGASYEQYF. The whole variable domain, remainder taken from reference TRBV30 and TRBJ2-7, is SQTIHQWPATLVQPVGSPLSLECTVEGTSNPNLYWYRQAAGRGLQLLFYSVGIGQISSEVPQNLSASRPQDRQFILSSKKLLLSDSGFYLCAWTEGASYEQYFGPGTRLTVT.